This is a list of T cell receptor beta chains from one sample in a study of CD8 T cells in ankylosing spondylitis. TCRdb ran MiXCR on the 5' RACE reads and lists one entry per CDR3 protein. The table includes 200,000 to 250,000 distinct CDR3 sequences, about 7% detected once. Sequenced sample: blood, either unsorted or a sorted T cell fraction (not recorded which). The receptor set was obtained from a male donor with ankylosing spondylitis. Each CDR3 is given with its conserved first and last residue. D genes are given only for firm matches. A clone size is listed for some rows: how often the clone was seen (once, few, many), or a class if it is expanded.

cdr3_length	d_call	v_call	j_call	clone_size	cdr3_aa	cdr3_nt
14	-	TRBV12-3/TRBV12-4	TRBJ1-3	many	CASTPGGSGDTIYF	TGTGCCAGCACGCCCGGGGGTTCTGGGGACACCATATATTTT
12	-	TRBV27	TRBJ2-2	many	CASSLGGRELFF	TGTGCCAGCAGTTTAGGGGGGAGGGAGCTGTTTTTT
11	-	TRBV5-1	TRBJ1-2	many	CASSSGSDHTF	TGCGCCAGCAGCTCGGGGAGTGACCACACCTTC
16	-	TRBV20-1	TRBJ1-4	many	CSARDLVGALEGKLFF	TGCAGTGCTAGAGATTTGGTCGGCGCCCTGGAGGGAAAACTGTTTTTT
15	TRBD1	TRBV28	TRBJ1-3	many	CASSISGGSGNTIYF	TGTGCCAGCAGTATCTCAGGGGGCTCCGGAAACACCATATATTTT
14	-	TRBV28	TRBJ2-7	few	CASSSGENSYEQYF	TGTGCCAGCAGTTCAGGAGAGAACTCCTACGAGCAGTACTTC
21	TRBD2	TRBV5-4	TRBJ2-1	many	CASSLVYNFGLAGDAYNEQFF	TGTGCCAGCAGCTTGGTCTATAATTTTGGCCTAGCGGGGGACGCCTACAATGAGCAGTTCTTC
15	TRBD1	TRBV5-1	TRBJ1-2	many	CASRPTGGNSYGYTF	TGCGCCAGCCGCCCAACAGGGGGCAATAGCTATGGCTACACCTTC
16	-	TRBV24-1	TRBJ2-2	many	CATSEQRRDDTGELFF	TGTGCCACCAGTGAACAGCGCCGGGACGACACCGGGGAGCTGTTTTTT
14	-	TRBV14	TRBJ1-1	-	CASSQGTPATEAFF	TGTGCCAGCAGCCAGGGGACACCTGCCACTGAAGCTTTCTTT
13	TRBD2	TRBV7-6	TRBJ2-3	few	CANERGPTDTQYF	TGTGCCAACGAGCGGGGACCCACAGATACGCAGTATTTT
15	TRBD1	TRBV7-9	TRBJ2-5	many	CASSVGTARIETQYF	TGTGCCAGCAGCGTCGGGACAGCGAGGATCGAGACCCAGTACTTC
13	-	TRBV4-2	TRBJ1-1	many	CATGSSMNTEAFF	TGTGCCACAGGGTCCTCCATGAACACTGAAGCTTTCTTT
13	-	TRBV29-1	TRBJ1-2	many	CSVFRGINYGYTF	TGCAGCGTTTTCCGAGGAATTAACTATGGCTACACCTTC
14	-	TRBV12-3/TRBV12-4	TRBJ2-5	few	CASSATGTRETQYF	TGTGCCAGCAGCGCCACAGGGACGAGGGAGACCCAGTACTTC
13	TRBD1	TRBV12-3/TRBV12-4	TRBJ2-7	many	CASSLEGADEQYF	TGTGCCAGCAGTTTAGAGGGGGCGGACGAGCAGTACTTC
13	TRBD2	TRBV29-1	TRBJ2-5	many	CSVVVAGEGTQYF	TGCAGCGTTGTTGTGGCGGGGGAAGGGACCCAGTACTTC
12	-	TRBV6-5	TRBJ2-2	many	CASRGDTGELFF	TGTGCCAGCCGCGGGGACACCGGGGAGCTGTTTTTT
16	TRBD2	TRBV11-2	TRBJ2-1	-	CASSSPLAGGNNEQFF	TGTGCCAGCAGCTCGCCCCTAGCGGGGGGCAACAATGAGCAGTTCTTC
12	-	TRBV27	TRBJ2-7	many	CASSPGNYEQYF	TGTGCCAGCAGTCCGGGAAACTACGAGCAGTACTTC
14	-	TRBV7-9	TRBJ2-3	many	CASSSGLSGHTQYF	TGTGCCAGCAGCTCCGGATTATCGGGTCATACGCAGTATTTT
16	-	TRBV24-1	TRBJ2-7	many	CATSEGGVGPSYEQYF	TGTGCCACCAGTGAGGGCGGCGTTGGCCCCTCCTACGAGCAGTACTTC
12	-	TRBV29-1	TRBJ1-2	many	CSVEPQDYGYTF	TGCAGCGTAGAACCCCAGGACTATGGCTACACCTTC
14	-	TRBV4-3	TRBJ2-5	many	CASSQDLGGKTQYF	TGCGCCAGCAGCCAAGATCTGGGAGGAAAGACCCAGTACTTC
15	-	TRBV7-8	TRBJ2-7	many	CASSLERGISYEQYF	TGTGCCAGCAGCTTAGAAAGGGGTATCTCCTACGAGCAGTACTTC
13	TRBD1	TRBV12-3/TRBV12-4	TRBJ2-6	few	CASSWHRGRVLTF	TGTGCCAGCAGTTGGCACAGGGGCAGGGTCCTGACTTTC
11	-	TRBV29-1	TRBJ2-7	many	CSVGTFGEQYF	TGCAGCGTTGGTACATTCGGGGAGCAGTACTTC
12	TRBD1	TRBV12-3/TRBV12-4	TRBJ2-5	many	CASRDRGETQYF	TGTGCCAGCAGAGACAGGGGAGAGACCCAGTACTTC
13	-	TRBV6-4	TRBJ2-2	many	CASSRTETGELFF	TGTGCCAGCAGTAGGACAGAGACCGGGGAGCTGTTTTTT
16	TRBD1	TRBV14	TRBJ2-2	few	CASSQAGGSNTGELFF	TGTGCCAGCAGCCAAGCAGGGGGCAGCAACACCGGGGAGCTGTTTTTT
15	TRBD2	TRBV20-1	TRBJ2-7	-	CSARDGASGRNEQYF	TGCAGTGCTAGAGATGGGGCTAGCGGGAGGAACGAGCAGTACTTC
12	-	TRBV7-9	TRBJ2-7	many	CASSQTPNEQYF	TGTGCCAGCAGCCAAACACCGAACGAGCAGTACTTC
13	-	TRBV7-6	TRBJ2-7	many	CASSFNLPYEQYF	TGTGCCAGCAGCTTTAACCTTCCCTACGAGCAGTACTTC
14	-	TRBV20-1	TRBJ1-1	-	CSARIPGMNTEAFF	TGCAGTGCTAGAATTCCGGGGATGAACACTGAAGCTTTCTTT
14	-	TRBV5-1	TRBJ1-1	many	CASSASGTAPEAFF	TGCGCCAGCAGCGCGTCCGGGACTGCCCCTGAAGCTTTCTTT
14	-	TRBV7-2	TRBJ2-1	many	CASSHRDDRYEQFF	TGTGCCAGCAGCCACCGGGACGACCGCTATGAGCAGTTCTTC
13	-	TRBV12-3/TRBV12-4	TRBJ2-7	many	CASSFGVPYEQYF	TGTGCCAGCAGTTTTGGGGTCCCCTACGAGCAGTACTTC